This record covers a single T cell receptor beta chain. These data originate in a study of control samples from healthy donors and cancer patients. The assay was immunoSEQ multiplex PCR, and TCRdb's table has in-frame clones only and misses some. Of roughly 100,000 clones in the sample, around 90% were seen once. CDR3 length: 15 amino acids. Germline values: CDR1 LGHNA, CDR2 YNFKEQ. V lost 4 bases, J lost 0 bases, and 12 bases lay in between. The gene calls are TRBV4-2 and TRBJ1-2, with a weak D call TRBD1 (5 bases). Input material: blood. This receptor was taken from a man aged 25-45 years in good health. The chain's CDR3 is CASSPSQTANYGYTF. CDR3 DNA: TGTGCCAGCAGCCCATCCCAGACAGCTAACTATGGCTACACCTTC.